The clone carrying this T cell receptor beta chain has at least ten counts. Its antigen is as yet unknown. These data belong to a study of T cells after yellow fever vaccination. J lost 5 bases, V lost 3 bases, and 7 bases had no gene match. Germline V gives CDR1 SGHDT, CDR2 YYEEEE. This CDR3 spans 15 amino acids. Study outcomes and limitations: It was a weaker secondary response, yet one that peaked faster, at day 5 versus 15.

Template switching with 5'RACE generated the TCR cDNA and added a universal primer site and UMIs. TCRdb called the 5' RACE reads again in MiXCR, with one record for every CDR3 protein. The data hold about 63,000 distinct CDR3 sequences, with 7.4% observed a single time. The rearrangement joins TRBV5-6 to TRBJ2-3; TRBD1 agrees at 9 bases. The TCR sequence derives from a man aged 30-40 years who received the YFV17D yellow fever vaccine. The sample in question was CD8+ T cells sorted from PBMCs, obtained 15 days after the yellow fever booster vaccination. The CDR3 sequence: CASSSGTGMIDTQYF. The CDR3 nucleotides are TGTGCCAGCAGCTCCGGGACAGGGATGATAGATACGCAGTATTTT.